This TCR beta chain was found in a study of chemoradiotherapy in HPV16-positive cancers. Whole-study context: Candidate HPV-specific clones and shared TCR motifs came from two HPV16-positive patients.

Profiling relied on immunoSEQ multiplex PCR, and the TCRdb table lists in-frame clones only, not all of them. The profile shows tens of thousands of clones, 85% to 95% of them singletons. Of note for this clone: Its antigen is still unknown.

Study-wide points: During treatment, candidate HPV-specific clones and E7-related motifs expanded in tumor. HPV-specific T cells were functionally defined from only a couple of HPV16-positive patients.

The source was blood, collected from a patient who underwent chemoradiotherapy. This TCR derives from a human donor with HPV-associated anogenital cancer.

The chain's CDR3 is CSAPGNTEAFF. DNA for the CDR3: TGCAGTGCTCCAGGGAACACTGAAGCTTTCTTT. V usage is TRBV20-1 and J usage is TRBJ1-1; no clear D gene. V shed 5 bases and J shed 1 base, with 5 bases lying between them. The CDR3 loop spans 11 amino acids. Germline CDR1 and CDR2: DFQATT and SNEGSKA (reference sequence).